This T cell receptor (beta chain) was captured by sequencing in a study of cytomegalovirus exposure and HLA in healthy donors. The V end was cut by 6 bases, the J end by 8 bases, with 14 bases between. The CDR3 is 13 residues long. Germline V gene data show CDR1 as MNHEY and CDR2 as SMNVEV (reference sequence). In its sample, this clone was seen once. Its target is unknown. The PCR had 60 Vbeta and 13 Jbeta primers. Clones were sequenced by immunoSEQ multiplex PCR, and TCRdb holds only the in-frame ones, with some missing. Seen here are roughly 110,000 clones, over 70% observed once, and the top ten hold about 2.3%. Broader study findings: In vitro assays verified that three CMV-associated chains recognized CMV antigens specifically. Most observed TCR sequences were rare, whereas some public TCRs were detected in many donors.

The source of this sequence is a man aged 25-45 years in good health and CMV-seronegative. The chain has TRBV27 and TRBJ2-1; D is unresolved. The material sequenced was PBMCs. The CDR3 sequence: CASSLFLRHEQFF. The CDR3 DNA sequence: TGTGCCAGCAGCCTCTTTTTGCGCCATGAGCAGTTCTTC.